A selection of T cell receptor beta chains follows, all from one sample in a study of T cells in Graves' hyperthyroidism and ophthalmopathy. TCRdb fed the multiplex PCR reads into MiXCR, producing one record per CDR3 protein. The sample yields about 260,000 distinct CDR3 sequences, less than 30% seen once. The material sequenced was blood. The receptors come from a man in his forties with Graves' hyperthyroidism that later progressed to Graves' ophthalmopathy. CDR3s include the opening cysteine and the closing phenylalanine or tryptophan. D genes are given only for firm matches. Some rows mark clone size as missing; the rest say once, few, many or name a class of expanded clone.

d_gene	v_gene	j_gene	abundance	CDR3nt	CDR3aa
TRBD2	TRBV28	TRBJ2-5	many	TGTGCCACCTCCCGGGGGGTGAGAGAGACCCAGTACTTC	CATSRGVRETQYF
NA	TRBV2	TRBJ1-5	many	TGTGCCAGCAATGATGGGGCAGCGACCAATCAGCCCCAGCATTTT	CASNDGAATNQPQHF
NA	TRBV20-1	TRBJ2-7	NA	TGCAGTGCTAGGAGGAGCTACGAGCAGTACTTC	CSARRSYEQYF
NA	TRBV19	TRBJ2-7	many	TGTGCCAGTAGTGGCGCAAGGCGGAGCTCCTACGAGCAGTACTTC	CASSGARRSSYEQYF
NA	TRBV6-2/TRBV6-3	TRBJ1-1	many	TGTGCCAGCAGCCGTCAGACCGTATTGGTGGGGGGAGCTTTCTTT	CASSRQTVLVGGAFF
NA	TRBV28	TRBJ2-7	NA	TGTGCCAGCAGTTCACCTAGGGTAGCAACCTACGAGCAGTACTTC	CASSSPRVATYEQYF
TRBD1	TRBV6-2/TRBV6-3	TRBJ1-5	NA	TGTGCCACCAGCCGGGACAGGGGGCGATTGGCGAATCAGCCCCAGCATTTT	CATSRDRGRLANQPQHF
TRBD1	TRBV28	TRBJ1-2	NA	TGTGCCAGCAGTGGGACAGGGCTTGGAGGCTACACCTTC	CASSGTGLGGYTF
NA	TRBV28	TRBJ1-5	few	TGTGCCAGCAGGGATAGTGGCAATCAGCCCCAGCATTTT	CASRDSGNQPQHF
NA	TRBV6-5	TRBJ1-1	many	TGTGCCAGCAGTTACTCAGATAACGGGTGGGTCACTGAAGCTTTCTTT	CASSYSDNGWVTEAFF
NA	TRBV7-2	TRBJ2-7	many	TGTGCCAGCAGCCCCGTCCCCGGCGACTCCTACGAGCAGTACTTC	CASSPVPGDSYEQYF
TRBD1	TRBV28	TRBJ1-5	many	TGTGCCAGCAGTCTAGGACAGGGCTTTCAGCCCCAGCATTTT	CASSLGQGFQPQHF
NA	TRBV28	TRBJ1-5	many	TGTGCCAGCAGTTTGCAAGGGTTCAATCAGCCCCAGCATTTT	CASSLQGFNQPQHF
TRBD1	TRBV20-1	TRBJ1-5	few	TGCAGTGCTAGGCTCCGGGACAGGGACTATCAGCCCCAGCATTTT	CSARLRDRDYQPQHF
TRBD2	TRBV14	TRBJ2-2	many	TGTGCCAGCAGCTCAATAGCGGGAGCCACCGGGGAGCTGTTTTTT	CASSSIAGATGELFF
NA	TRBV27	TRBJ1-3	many	TGTGCCAGCAGTCCGGGACAAGGAATCTCTGGAAACACCATATATTTT	CASSPGQGISGNTIYF
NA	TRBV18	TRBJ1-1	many	TGTGCCAGCTCACCACCAGGTTACACGATCACGGGAACTGAAGCTTTCTTT	CASSPPGYTITGTEAFF
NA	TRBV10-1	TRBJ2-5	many	TGCGCCAGCAGTGATGGCCACGTGGAAGCAGAGACCCAGTACTTC	CASSDGHVEAETQYF
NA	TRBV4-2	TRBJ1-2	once	TGTGCCAGCAGCCAAGACACGACCGGGTCGATATATGGCTACACCTTC	CASSQDTTGSIYGYTF
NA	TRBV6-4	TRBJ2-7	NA	TGTGCCAGCAGTTCCAAGGTGCGCAGCTCCTACGAGCAGTACTTC	CASSSKVRSSYEQYF